Listed below are T cell receptor beta chains from one sample, sequenced in a study of T cell clusters in autoimmune cytopenias. TCRdb re-called the multiplex PCR reads; every CDR3 protein appears as one record, without DNA. The record lists some 8,400 distinct CDR3 sequences, of which the ten most abundant hold 20% to 25%. Sequencing was performed on peripheral blood. These receptors all come from a human donor with an autoimmune cytopenia or autoimmune hepatitis (not recorded which). CDR3s include the opening cysteine and the closing phenylalanine or tryptophan. The order of the fields is clone size, J gene, V gene, CDR3 protein. Size is omitted from some rows. Given values are once, few, many or a class for expanded clones.

>-|TRBJ1-1|TRBV30
CAWRRTGQLFTEAFF
>medium-sized|TRBJ2-1|TRBV6-5
CASSYQETSGSRYEQFF
>medium-sized|TRBJ2-3|TRBV6-6
CASMGQGAYTQYF
>-|TRBJ1-1|TRBV20-1
CSARDRDRAEAFF
>-|TRBJ1-1|TRBV6-1
CASTRQGARTEAFF
>-|TRBJ2-3|TRBV27
CASSPLQGREGADTQYF
>-|TRBJ1-1|TRBV13
CASSFAAGGLGTEAFF
>-|TRBJ2-2|TRBV12-3/TRBV12-4
CASSFRGNTGELFF
>-|TRBJ2-7|TRBV6-6
CASSPGQAFSSYEQYF
>-|TRBJ2-5|TRBV20-1
CSARASGGTEETQYF
>-|TRBJ1-6|TRBV24-1
CATIGRNIVAPLHF
>-|TRBJ2-3|TRBV20-1
CSAGLAGGPDTQYF
>-|TRBJ1-5|TRBV7-9
CASSWGTGTGHNQPQHF
>medium-sized|TRBJ2-5|TRBV7-6
CASSLAVSVQETQYF
>-|TRBJ1-2|TRBV5-1
CASSLVPLDSQGNYGYTF
>-|TRBJ2-3|TRBV12-3/TRBV12-4
CASSLGQGAPRTDTQYF
>medium-sized|TRBJ1-2|TRBV6-5
CASSYGRVGGYTF
>-|TRBJ1-6|TRBV6-4
CASSDRSGSPLHF
>-|TRBJ2-3|TRBV5-4
CASSLGPLAGVADTQYF
>medium-sized|TRBJ1-4|TRBV29-1
CSVDSGFGDEKLFF
>medium-sized|TRBJ1-2|TRBV30
CAWSVEANYGYTF
>medium-sized|TRBJ2-7|TRBV6-5
CASSTSVPYEQYF
>-|TRBJ1-5|TRBV19
CASSTPGPGLPAQHF
>medium-sized|TRBJ2-5|TRBV29-1
CSVDRLASETQYF
>-|TRBJ1-6|TRBV12-3/TRBV12-4
CASSPTGGNSPLHF
>medium-sized|TRBJ1-2|TRBV29-1
CSGGAGDGYTF
>-|TRBJ2-7|TRBV10-3
CAISAAGAGVFEQYF
>-|TRBJ1-6|TRBV25-1
CASSRRRVDSPLHF
>-|TRBJ2-2|TRBV10-3
CAISFPRGAPNTGELFF
>medium-sized|TRBJ1-1|TRBV7-2
CASSSRGTSRYHTEAFF
>-|TRBJ2-7|TRBV5-1
CASSLGGTGQYEQYF
>-|TRBJ1-1|TRBV6-2/TRBV6-3
CAGRDRGPNTEAFF
>medium-sized|TRBJ1-1|TRBV6-6
CASSRTPREAFF
>-|TRBJ1-2|TRBV12-3/TRBV12-4
CASSLQDGPNYYGYTF
>medium-sized|TRBJ1-1|TRBV7-6
CASSPGGHRGRSGTEAFF
>-|TRBJ2-1|TRBV5-4
CASSSQNNEQFF
>-|TRBJ1-1|TRBV5-4
CASSRGQVNTEAFF
>-|TRBJ1-4|TRBV20-1
CSAWTGGREKLFF
>-|TRBJ2-3|TRBV18
CASSPPVLAGGLTDTQYF
>-|TRBJ1-6|TRBV5-1
CASSLQGRNSPLHF
>-|TRBJ1-5|TRBV5-6
CASSLITAPNQPQHF
>-|TRBJ2-7|TRBV4-1
CASSLTASSSYEQYF
>-|TRBJ1-1|TRBV12-3/TRBV12-4
CACGDRERTEAFF
>-|TRBJ2-7|TRBV5-5
CASSLRTGDYEQYF
>-|TRBJ2-2|TRBV12-3/TRBV12-4
CASSLAVVGELFF
>-|TRBJ1-3|TRBV4-1
CASSAQGVAGNTIYF
>-|TRBJ1-1|TRBV5-6
CASSSGGRIQAEAFF
>-|TRBJ2-1|TRBV18
CASSPLRQTKADEQFF
>-|TRBJ1-5|TRBV18
CASSTGTGLGQPQHF
>medium-sized|TRBJ2-3|TRBV29-1
CSVEALLDASTDTQYF
>-|TRBJ2-3|TRBV5-1
CASSLSLAGGRGDTQYF
>-|TRBJ2-2|TRBV5-4
CASSLHQGQGTGELFF
>-|TRBJ1-2|TRBV5-1
CASSTGQTDGYTF